This TCR beta chain stems from a study of cytomegalovirus exposure and HLA in healthy donors. The CDR3 totals 16 residues. Germline CDR1 reads SGHRS; CDR2 reads YFSETQ. V was clipped by 0 bases and J by 0 bases, with 7 bases between them. The PCR contained 60 Vbeta and 13 Jbeta primers. Sequencing was performed with immunoSEQ multiplex PCR; in TCRdb, only in-frame clones are kept and a portion is missing. The sample lists 130,000 or so clones; 84% were seen once. The study, taken as a whole, reports: Per published accounts, TCR beta sequences correctly predicted the HLA-A and HLA-B alleles of most subjects. High specificity and sensitivity for cytomegalovirus status were reported for the classifier. Three chains linked to CMV were shown in vitro to be specific for CMV antigens. There were around 160 TCR beta chains listed as cytomegalovirus-associated.

Note on this clone: Its antigen is as yet unknown.

The TCR comes from a young woman in good health and CMV-seropositive. J is TRBJ1-6 and V is TRBV5-1; D is ambiguous. The sample was PBMCs. The CDR3 DNA reads TGCGCCAGCAGCTTGGCGGGTAGCTCCTATAATTCACCCCTCCACTTT. Amino acids: CASSLAGSSYNSPLHF.